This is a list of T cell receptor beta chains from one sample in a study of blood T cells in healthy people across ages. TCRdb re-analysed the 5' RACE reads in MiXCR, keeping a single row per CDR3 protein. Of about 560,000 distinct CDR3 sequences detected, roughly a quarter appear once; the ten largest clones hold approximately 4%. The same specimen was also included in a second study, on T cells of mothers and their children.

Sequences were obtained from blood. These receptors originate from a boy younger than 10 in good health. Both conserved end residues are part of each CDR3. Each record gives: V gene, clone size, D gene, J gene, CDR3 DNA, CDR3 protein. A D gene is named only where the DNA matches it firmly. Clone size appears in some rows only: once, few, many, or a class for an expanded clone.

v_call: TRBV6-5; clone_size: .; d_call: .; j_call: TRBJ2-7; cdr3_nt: TGTGCCAGCAGTTACGGTTGGGGGAACGAGCAGTACTTC; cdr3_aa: CASSYGWGNEQYF
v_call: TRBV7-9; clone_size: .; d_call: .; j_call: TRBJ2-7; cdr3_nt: TGTGCCAGCAGCCCTTCTCTCCCGGGGAACGAGCAGTACTTC; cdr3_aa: CASSPSLPGNEQYF
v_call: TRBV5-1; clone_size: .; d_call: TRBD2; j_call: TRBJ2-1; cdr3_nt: TGCGCCAGCAGCCGTAAGATGGGACTAGCGGGAGGGTCCTACAATGAGCAGTTCTTC; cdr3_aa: CASSRKMGLAGGSYNEQFF
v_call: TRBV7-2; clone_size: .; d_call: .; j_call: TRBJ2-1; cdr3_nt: TGTGCCAGCAGCCATGTGACGTACAATGAGCAGTTCTTC; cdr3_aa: CASSHVTYNEQFF
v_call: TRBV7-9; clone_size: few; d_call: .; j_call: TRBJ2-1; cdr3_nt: TGTGCCAGCAGCACATTAGCGGTACCCTCCTACAATGAGCAGTTCTTC; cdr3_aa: CASSTLAVPSYNEQFF
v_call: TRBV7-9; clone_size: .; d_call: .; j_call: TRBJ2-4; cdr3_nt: TGTGCCAGCTCCGATGGAGGCAACATTCAGTACTTC; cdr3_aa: CASSDGGNIQYF
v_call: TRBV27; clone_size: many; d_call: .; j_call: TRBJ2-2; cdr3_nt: TGTGCTAGCAGCTTGGGGGTCACCGGGGAGCTGTTTTTT; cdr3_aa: CASSLGVTGELFF
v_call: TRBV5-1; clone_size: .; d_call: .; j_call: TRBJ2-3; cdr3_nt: TGCGCCAGCAGCTCGGAGGGGCTTAGCACAGATACGCAGTATTTT; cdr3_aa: CASSSEGLSTDTQYF
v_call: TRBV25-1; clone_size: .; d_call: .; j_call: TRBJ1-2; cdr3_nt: TGTGGAACACAGACTAACTATGGCTACACCTTC; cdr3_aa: CGTQTNYGYTF
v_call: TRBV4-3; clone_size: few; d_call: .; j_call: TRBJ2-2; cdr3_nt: TGCGCCAGCAGCCAAGATAGGAACACCGGGGAGCTGTTTTTT; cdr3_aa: CASSQDRNTGELFF
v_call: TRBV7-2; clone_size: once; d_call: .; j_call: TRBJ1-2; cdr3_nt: TGTGCCAGCAGCTTAGCAGGGGCAGGACTGAACTATGGCTACACCTTC; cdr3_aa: CASSLAGAGLNYGYTF
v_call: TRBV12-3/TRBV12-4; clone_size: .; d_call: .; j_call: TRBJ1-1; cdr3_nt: TGTGCCAGCAGGGGGGCTGGGGCTTTCTTT; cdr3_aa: CASRGAGAFF
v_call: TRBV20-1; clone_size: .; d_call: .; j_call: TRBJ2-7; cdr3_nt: TGCAGTGCTAGGCCCGGGGAGCAGTACTTC; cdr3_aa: CSARPGEQYF
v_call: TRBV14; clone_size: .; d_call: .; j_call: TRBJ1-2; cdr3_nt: TGTGCCAGCAGCCAATCAGCAGGGGTCGGCTACACCTTC; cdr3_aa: CASSQSAGVGYTF
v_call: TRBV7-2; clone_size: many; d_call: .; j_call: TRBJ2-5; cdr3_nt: TGTGCCAGCACGCCCCAGACACCCCAAGAGACCCAGTACTTC; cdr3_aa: CASTPQTPQETQYF
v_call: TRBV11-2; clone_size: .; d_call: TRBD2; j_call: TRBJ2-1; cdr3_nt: TGTGCCAGCAGCTCCCTCCGCGGGAGTATGCAAGAGCAGTTCTTC; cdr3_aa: CASSSLRGSMQEQFF
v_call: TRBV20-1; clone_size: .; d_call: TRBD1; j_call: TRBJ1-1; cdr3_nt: TGCAGTGCTAGCCGTGGGACAGGAGGTTGGAGGAGGGCTGAAGCTTTCTTT; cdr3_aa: CSASRGTGGWRRAEAFF
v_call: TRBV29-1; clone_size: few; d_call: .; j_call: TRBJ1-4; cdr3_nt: TGCAGCGTTCGGCAGGGAGGGGTCGAAAAACTGTTTTTT; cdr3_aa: CSVRQGGVEKLFF
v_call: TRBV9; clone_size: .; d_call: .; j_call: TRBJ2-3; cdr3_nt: TGTGCCAGCAGCGTAGAGGGGACTTCAGATACGCAGTATTTT; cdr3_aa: CASSVEGTSDTQYF
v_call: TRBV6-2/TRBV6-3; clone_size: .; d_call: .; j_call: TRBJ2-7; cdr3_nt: TGTGCCAGCAGTTACCCCTACCAATACGAGCAGTACTTC; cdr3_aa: CASSYPYQYEQYF
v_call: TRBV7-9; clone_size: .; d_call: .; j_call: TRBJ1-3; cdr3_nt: TGTGCCAGCAGCTTAGGGGTAGGGGCCGGAAACACCATATATTTT; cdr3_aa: CASSLGVGAGNTIYF
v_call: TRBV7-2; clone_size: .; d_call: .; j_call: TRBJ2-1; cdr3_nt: TGTGCCAGCAGCAAGGGGGTCCATGAGCAGTTCTTC; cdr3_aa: CASSKGVHEQFF
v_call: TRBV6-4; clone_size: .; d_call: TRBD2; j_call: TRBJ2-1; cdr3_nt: TGTGCCAGCAGTGATGACCCTAGCGGCAATGAGCAGTTCTTC; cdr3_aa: CASSDDPSGNEQFF
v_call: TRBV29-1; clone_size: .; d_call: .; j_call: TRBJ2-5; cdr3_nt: TGCAGCGCCCTGGGGGCTAGAGAGACCCAGTACTTC; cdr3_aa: CSALGARETQYF
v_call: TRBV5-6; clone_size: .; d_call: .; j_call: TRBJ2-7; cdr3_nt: TGTGCCAGCAGCTTGGGAGTGGGGGTCTACGCATACTACGAGCAGTACTTT; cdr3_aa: CASSLGVGVYAYYEQYF
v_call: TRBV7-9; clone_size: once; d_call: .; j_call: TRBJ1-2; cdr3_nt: TGTGCCAACAGCTCCCCTCAGGGGTTTGATGGCTACACCTTC; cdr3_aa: CANSSPQGFDGYTF
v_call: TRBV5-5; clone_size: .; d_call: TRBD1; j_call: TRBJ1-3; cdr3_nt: TGTGCCAGCAGTTACACCGGGACAGGGTCTGGAAACACCATATATTTT; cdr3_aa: CASSYTGTGSGNTIYF
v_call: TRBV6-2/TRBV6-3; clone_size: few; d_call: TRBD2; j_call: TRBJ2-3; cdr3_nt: TGTGCCAGCACCTTAGCGGGGGGGCCTGGAAATACACAGTATTTT; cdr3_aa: CASTLAGGPGNTQYF
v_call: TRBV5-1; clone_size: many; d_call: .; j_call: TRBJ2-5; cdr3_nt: TGCGCCAGCAGCTTGGGTCAGGGAAAGGAGACCCAGTACTTC; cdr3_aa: CASSLGQGKETQYF
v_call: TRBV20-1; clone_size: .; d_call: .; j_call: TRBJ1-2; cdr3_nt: TGCAGTGCTTGTCCCAGGGCTGGGGGGGACTATGGCTACACCTTC; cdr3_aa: CSACPRAGGDYGYTF
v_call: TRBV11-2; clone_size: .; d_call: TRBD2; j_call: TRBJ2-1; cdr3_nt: TGTGCCAGCAGCTCGGGGACTAGCGGGAGTGAGAATGAGCAGTTCTTC; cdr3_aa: CASSSGTSGSENEQFF
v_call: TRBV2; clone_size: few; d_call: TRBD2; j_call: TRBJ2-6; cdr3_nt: TGTGCCAGCAGTGTAAGGCAGGGTGGCGGGGGCTCTGGGGCCAACGTCCTGACTTTC; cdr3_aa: CASSVRQGGGGSGANVLTF
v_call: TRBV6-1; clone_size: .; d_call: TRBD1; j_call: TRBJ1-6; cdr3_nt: TGTGCCAGCAGAATAGCACCGGGACAGGGGAATTCACCCCTCCACTTT; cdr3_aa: CASRIAPGQGNSPLHF
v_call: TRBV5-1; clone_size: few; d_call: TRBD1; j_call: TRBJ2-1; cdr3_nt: TGCGCCAGCAGCGAGCGGACAGGGGGCTACAATGAGCAGTTCTTC; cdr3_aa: CASSERTGGYNEQFF
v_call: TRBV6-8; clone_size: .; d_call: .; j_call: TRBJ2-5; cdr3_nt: TGTGCCAGCAGTTCCTCTACAGGGCGCGACAGCTCACGAGAGACCCAGTACTTC; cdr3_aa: CASSSSTGRDSSRETQYF
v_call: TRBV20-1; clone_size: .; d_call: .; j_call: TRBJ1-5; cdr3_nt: TGCAGTGCTAGAGATAGGGAAAGGGGCGACAGCAATCAGCCCCAGCATTTT; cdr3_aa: CSARDRERGDSNQPQHF
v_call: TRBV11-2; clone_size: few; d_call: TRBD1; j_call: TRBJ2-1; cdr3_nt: TGTGCCAGCGGCTTGGACAGGGGCGTATACAATGAGCAGTTCTTC; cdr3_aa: CASGLDRGVYNEQFF
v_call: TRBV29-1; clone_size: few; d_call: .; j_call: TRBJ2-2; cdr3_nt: TGCAGCGTTGGGGGGGGACAACTCACCGGGGAGCTGTTTTTT; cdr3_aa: CSVGGGQLTGELFF
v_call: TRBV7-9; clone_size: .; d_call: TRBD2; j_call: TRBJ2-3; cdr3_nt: TGTGCCAGCAGCACCCGGGGAGGGGCGTCAGATACGCAGTATTTT; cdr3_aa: CASSTRGGASDTQYF
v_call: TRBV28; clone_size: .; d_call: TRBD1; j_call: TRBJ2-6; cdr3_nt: TGTGCCAGCAGTTCCTCGGGACAGCTCTCTGGGGCCAACGTCCTGACTTTC; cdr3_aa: CASSSSGQLSGANVLTF
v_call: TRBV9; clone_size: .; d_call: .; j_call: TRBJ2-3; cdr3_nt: TGTGCCAGCAGCGCACGCACCCCCTTTGGGGATACGCGGTATTTT; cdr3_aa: CASSARTPFGDTRYF
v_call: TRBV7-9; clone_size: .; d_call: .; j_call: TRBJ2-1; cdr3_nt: TGTGCCAGCAGCGTTCCGGGCTACAATGAGCAGTTCTTC; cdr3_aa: CASSVPGYNEQFF
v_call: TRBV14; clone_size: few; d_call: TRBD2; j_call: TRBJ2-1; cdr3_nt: TGTGCCAGCAGCCCCCGGGTGGGACTAGCTCATAATGAGCAGTTCTTC; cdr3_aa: CASSPRVGLAHNEQFF
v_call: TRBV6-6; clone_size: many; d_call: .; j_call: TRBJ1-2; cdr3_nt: TGTGCCAGCAGTCCCTCGGCTCGGGGCCTGAACTATGGCTACACCTTC; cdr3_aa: CASSPSARGLNYGYTF
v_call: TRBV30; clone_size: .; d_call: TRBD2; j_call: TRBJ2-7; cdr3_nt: TGTGCCTGGAGTGGGGGATCCAGACTAGCGGGAGCCTACGAGCAGTACTTC; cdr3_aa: CAWSGGSRLAGAYEQYF
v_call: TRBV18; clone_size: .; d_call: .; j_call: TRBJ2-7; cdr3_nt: TGTGCCAGCTCACCAGTGAAGGGAAAGAAATCCTACGAGCAGTACTTC; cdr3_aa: CASSPVKGKKSYEQYF
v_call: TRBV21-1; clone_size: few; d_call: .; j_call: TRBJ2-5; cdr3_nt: TGTGCCAGCAACTTGAGAGGGCCCTCGGGGAAGGAGACCCAGTACTTC; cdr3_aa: CASNLRGPSGKETQYF
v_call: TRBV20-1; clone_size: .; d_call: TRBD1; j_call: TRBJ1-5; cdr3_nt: TGCAGTGCTAGCCAGACAGGGATGAGCAATCAGCCCCAGCATTTT; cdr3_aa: CSASQTGMSNQPQHF
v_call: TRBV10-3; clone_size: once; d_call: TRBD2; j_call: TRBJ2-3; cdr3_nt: TGTGCCATCAGTGAGTTCACTAGCGGGTCCACAGATACGCAGTATTTT; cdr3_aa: CAISEFTSGSTDTQYF
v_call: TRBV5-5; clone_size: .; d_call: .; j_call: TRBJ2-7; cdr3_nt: TGTGCCAGCAGCTTGAGGTGGCAGAGCGACGAGCAGTACTTC; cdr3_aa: CASSLRWQSDEQYF
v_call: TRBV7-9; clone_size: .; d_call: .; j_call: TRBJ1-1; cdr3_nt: TGTGCCAGCAGGTCCCCAGTTGCTGAAGCTTTCTTT; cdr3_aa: CASRSPVAEAFF
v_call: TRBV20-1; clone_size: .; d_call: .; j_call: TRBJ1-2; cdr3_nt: TGCAGTGCTAGAGATATGAGAGGCTACACCTTC; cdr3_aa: CSARDMRGYTF
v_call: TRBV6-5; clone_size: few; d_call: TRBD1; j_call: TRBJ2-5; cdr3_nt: TGTGCCAGCAGTTTCGTCCGTGCAGGGGGCCAAGGGACCCAGTACTTC; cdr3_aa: CASSFVRAGGQGTQYF